This T cell receptor beta chain was identified in a study of CD8+ T cells in alopecia areata. Overall study context: Twice daily, treated patients received 5 to 10 mg of oral tofacitinib. Points from the study as a whole: Clonality was higher in lesional than normal scalp, especially in alopecia totalis/universalis. Tissue-resident alphabeta T cells belonging to normal skin likewise get sequenced within scalp specimens. Mice gave a clearer picture of TCR sharing than patients did, possibly for HLA-related reasons.

After isolation, RNA underwent reverse transcription to generate cDNA as the sequencing template. Profiling relied on immunoSEQ multiplex PCR, and the TCRdb table lists in-frame clones only, not all of them. The data show about 180,000 clones, with roughly 63% seen just once and about 1.5% held by the top ten. On this clone: The target antigen is unknown.

Germline CDR1 reads MNHEY; CDR2 reads SMNVEV (reference sequence). This CDR3 is built from 15 residues. With 5 bases removed from V and 4 bases from J, the gap between germline ends came to 15 bases. Sequences were derived from CD4+ T cells sorted from blood, sampled at week 0. The chain has TRBV27 and TRBJ2-4; D not certain. The receptor's source is a human donor with alopecia areata. The CDR3 DNA reads as TGTGCCAGCAGTCTCTCGACAAAGCCGAAAAACATTCAGTACTTC. Its protein is CASSLSTKPKNIQYF.